This TCR beta chain stems from a study of siplizumab effects on memory and regulatory T cells. Study-level results: Sequences below about 10^-5 frequency were poorly captured, limiting mapping of alloreactive clones. Siplizumab significantly reduced alloreactive sequences traceable to unstimulated CD4+ memory cells.

Sequencing was performed with immunoSEQ multiplex PCR; in TCRdb, only in-frame clones are kept and a portion is missing. The sample records about 6,500 clones, around 60% being singletons. After removal of 5 bases from V and 4 bases from J, the junction contained 19 bases not matched to a gene. This CDR3 is 20 amino acids long. The germline V gene encodes CDR1 MNHEY and CDR2 SMNVEV (reference sequence). Details on this clone: Its specificity is unknown.

The sequence was collected from a human donor in good health. What was sequenced was effector memory CD8+ T cells sorted from blood. The subset here: unstimulated CD8+ effector memory T cells. The chain combines TRBV27 with TRBJ2-5; TRBD2 agrees at 13 bases. The CDR3 nucleotides are TGTGCCAGCAGTACCCCGGCAGGGCTTACTAGCGGGGGGGTAAGAGAGACCCAGTACTTC. Encoded protein: CASSTPAGLTSGGVRETQYF.